These T cell receptor beta chains were read from a single sample in a study of T cell responses to AZD1222 COVID-19 vaccine. Sequencing was performed with immunoSEQ multiplex PCR; in TCRdb, only in-frame clones are kept and a portion is missing. The table records some 100,000 clones, 87% of them present only once. The source was peripheral blood, collected on day 0 of AZD1222 vaccination. These receptors came from an adult in good health. Both conserved end residues are part of each CDR3. D genes are given only for firm matches. Where a row states a size, it is once, few, many or the class of an expanded clone; other rows omit it.

abundance: -; d_gene: -; v_gene: TRBV18; j_gene: TRBJ1-2; CDR3aa: CASSPKGGYGYTF; CDR3nt: TGTGCCAGCTCACCAAAGGGGGGCTATGGCTACACCTTC
abundance: -; d_gene: -; v_gene: TRBV10-3; j_gene: TRBJ2-6; CDR3aa: CAISGLDGANVLTF; CDR3nt: TGTGCCATCAGTGGATTGGATGGGGCCAACGTCCTGACTTTC
abundance: -; d_gene: -; v_gene: TRBV20-1; j_gene: TRBJ2-3; CDR3aa: CSAPARAAQYF; CDR3nt: TGCAGTGCCCCAGCGAGGGCTGCGCAGTATTTT
abundance: -; d_gene: -; v_gene: TRBV7-8; j_gene: TRBJ2-1; CDR3aa: CASSLQGVSNEQFF; CDR3nt: TGTGCCAGCAGCTTACAGGGTGTCTCCAATGAGCAGTTCTTC
abundance: -; d_gene: TRBD1; v_gene: TRBV15; j_gene: TRBJ2-3; CDR3aa: CATSRDRGVVTDTQYF; CDR3nt: TGTGCCACCAGCAGGGACAGGGGAGTCGTGACAGATACGCAGTATTTT
abundance: few; d_gene: -; v_gene: TRBV19; j_gene: TRBJ2-1; CDR3aa: CASSVFGRGKRNEQFF; CDR3nt: TGTGCCAGTAGTGTCTTCGGACGGGGGAAACGCAATGAGCAGTTCTTC
abundance: -; d_gene: TRBD1; v_gene: TRBV12-3/TRBV12-4; j_gene: TRBJ1-2; CDR3aa: CASSSGTDYGYTF; CDR3nt: TGTGCCAGCAGCTCCGGGACAGACTATGGCTACACCTTC
abundance: -; d_gene: -; v_gene: TRBV28; j_gene: TRBJ1-2; CDR3aa: CASSPSTNDGYTF; CDR3nt: TGTGCCAGCAGTCCCTCGACAAATGACGGCTACACCTTC
abundance: -; d_gene: -; v_gene: TRBV18; j_gene: TRBJ2-7; CDR3aa: CASSPGGGEQYF; CDR3nt: TGTGCCAGCTCACCAGGTGGGGGCGAGCAGTACTTC
abundance: -; d_gene: -; v_gene: TRBV9; j_gene: TRBJ1-5; CDR3aa: CASSVGANQPQHF; CDR3nt: TGTGCCAGCAGCGTAGGGGCCAATCAGCCCCAGCATTTT
abundance: -; d_gene: -; v_gene: TRBV27; j_gene: TRBJ1-6; CDR3aa: CASSRVSYNSPLHF; CDR3nt: TGTGCCAGCAGTCGGGTCTCCTATAATTCACCCCTCCACTTT